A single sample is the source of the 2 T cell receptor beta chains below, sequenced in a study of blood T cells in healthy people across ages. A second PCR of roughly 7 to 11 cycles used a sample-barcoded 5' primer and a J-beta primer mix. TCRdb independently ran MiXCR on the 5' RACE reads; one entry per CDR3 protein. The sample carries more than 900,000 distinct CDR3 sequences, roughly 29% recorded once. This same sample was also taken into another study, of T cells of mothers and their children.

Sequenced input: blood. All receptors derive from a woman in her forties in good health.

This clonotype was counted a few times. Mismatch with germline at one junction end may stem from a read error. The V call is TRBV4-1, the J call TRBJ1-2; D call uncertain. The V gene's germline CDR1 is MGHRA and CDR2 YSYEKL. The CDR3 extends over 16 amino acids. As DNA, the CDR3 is TGCGCCGGCAGCCAAGAAACGGGAGGGCTTTGGGATGGCTACACCTTC. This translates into CAGSQETGGLWDGYTF.

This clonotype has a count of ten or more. CDR3 nucleotides: TGTGCCAGCAGCTCAGGACTAGAAGGTGAGCAGTTCTTC. Its translation is CASSSGLEGEQFF. The V call is TRBV7-3, the J call TRBJ2-1, with 7 bases aligning to TRBD2. CDR3 size: 13 residues. The V gene's germline CDR1 is SGHTA and CDR2 FQGTGA. V shed 4 bases, J shed 9 bases, and the junction held 6 bases outside the gene matches.